This entry lists 14 T cell receptor beta chains sequenced from one sample in a study of a mutant IDH1 vaccine in newly diagnosed glioma. Their specific antigens are unknown. Data came from immunoSEQ multiplex PCR; TCRdb stores just in-frame clones and leaves some out. The sample lists 50,000 to 70,000 clones; roughly 84% were seen once. Stated time point: week 35, safety follow-up. It was 300 ug of mutant IDH1 20-mer peptide that made up each vaccine dose, given with topical imiquimod. Sequenced here: PBMCs, sampled from a glioma patient whose treatment included an IDH1 peptide vaccine. These receptors originate from a man aged 25 to 40 with glioma.

J is TRBJ2-7 and V is TRBV7-6; 7 bases map to TRBD1. This CDR3 comprises 13 residues. Germline V gives CDR1 SGHVS, CDR2 FNYEAQ. V was pared by 5 bases and J by 6 bases, with 7 bases of the junction left unmatched. CDR3 in amino acids: CASSARQGGEQYF. The DNA of the CDR3 is TGTGCCAGCAGCGCACGACAGGGTGGCGAGCAGTACTTC.

The genes are TRBV25-1 and TRBJ1-1; no definite D call. Germline V gene data show CDR1 as MGHDK and CDR2 as SYGVNS. CDR3 length: 11 residues. The V gene lost 3 bases and the J gene lost 6 bases, with 5 bases spanning the gap. CDR3 nucleotide sequence: TGTGCCAGCAGTGATGCGGCTGAAGCTTTCTTT. The encoded protein is CASSDAAEAFF.

This chain connects TRBV19 to TRBJ2-5; D ambiguous. V lost 7 bases to trimming and J lost 4 bases, with 16 bases between them. The CDR3 runs to 14 residues. Germline V gene sequence: CDR1 LNHDA, CDR2 SQIVND (reference sequence). CDR3 bases: TGTGCCAGTATGGTAGGGATCAGTGGAGAGACCCAGTACTTC. It specifies CASMVGISGETQYF.

The J gene is TRBJ2-3, the V gene TRBV11-2; D is unresolved. Trimming removed 3 bases from V and 3 bases from J, with 13 bases in between. This CDR3 comprises 15 residues. Germline assignment: CDR1 SGHAT and CDR2 FQNNGV. CDR3 sequence reads: CASSFQGGRTDTQYF. The CDR3 DNA reads TGTGCCAGCAGCTTTCAAGGCGGACGTACAGATACGCAGTATTTT. Together with reference TRBV11-2 and TRBJ2-3, the CDR3 gives the full variable domain: EAGVAQSPRYKIIEKRQSVAFWCNPISGHATLYWYQQILGQGPKLLIQFQNNGVVDDSQLPKDRFSAERLKGVDSTLKIQPAKLEDSAVYLCASSFQGGRTDTQYFGPGTRLTVL.

The rearrangement joins TRBV5-1 to TRBJ1-2; 8 bases map to TRBD1. The CDR3 consists of 13 residues. Unmatched junction bases numbered 1, after V lost 1 base and J lost 5 bases. CDR1 is SGHRS, CDR2 YFSETQ, per germline. The CDR3 spells CASSLQGAYGYTF. Here the CDR3 DNA reads TGCGCCAGCAGCTTGCAGGGGGCATATGGCTACACCTTC.

This clone was observed a handful of times. The chain uses TRBV7-6 and TRBJ2-7, with D possibly matching TRBD1 (6 bases). CDR1 SGHVS and CDR2 FNYEAQ come from the germline V gene. The CDR3 consists of 14 residues. Trimming removed 0 bases at V and 2 bases at J, with 8 bases between. The CDR3 reads CASSLARGAYEQYF. For the CDR3, the DNA is TGTGCCAGCAGCTTAGCCAGGGGTGCCTACGAGCAGTACTTC.

The chain combines TRBV28 with TRBJ1-2; TRBD1 is a possible D gene (6 bases). CDR3 length equals 14 residues. The ends were cut back, 7 bases at V and 5 bases at J, with 17 bases in the middle. Looked up from germline, CDR1 is MDHEN and CDR2 is SYDVKM. CDR3 DNA: TGTGCCAGCACCCTAATGACAGGATGGTATGGCTACACCTTC. Its translation: CASTLMTGWYGYTF.

The gene calls are TRBV11-2 and TRBJ2-5; TRBD1 matches at 7 bases. This CDR3 region has 16 residues. Germline V gene data show CDR1 as SGHAT and CDR2 as FQNNGV. With 3 bases clipped from V and 3 bases from J, the junction kept 10 bases outside the gene matches. The CDR3 region is CASSFRGPGGKETQYF. The CDR3 DNA reads TGTGCCAGCAGCTTCAGAGGGCCAGGGGGAAAAGAGACCCAGTACTTC.

The CDR3 DNA sequence: TGTGCCAGCAGTTACTTAGGGACAGGGGGTGAAAAACTGTTTTTT. It yields the protein CASSYLGTGGEKLFF. This chain joins TRBV6-5 and TRBJ1-4; 11 nucleotides agree with TRBD1. CDR3 length: 15 amino acids. Germline V gene sequence: CDR1 MNHEY, CDR2 SVGAGI. Germline trimming cut 1 base from V and 7 bases from J; bases unmatched to any gene: 2.

This chain connects TRBV2 to TRBJ1-5; maybe TRBD1 (6 bases). The germline V gene encodes CDR1 SNHLY and CDR2 FYNNEI. The CDR3 spans 13 residues. Trimming cost V 7 bases and J 5 bases, with 12 bases left between them. The CDR3 DNA is TGTGCCAGCATTGGGGGGCTTGATCAGCCCCAGCATTTT. Its protein is CASIGGLDQPQHF.

This chain joins TRBV14 and TRBJ2-1; TRBD1 matches 11 bases. Germline values: CDR1 SGHDN, CDR2 FVKESK. This CDR3 region has 14 residues. V trimming: 4 bases; J trimming: 9 bases; junction bases outside the gene matches: 5. The CDR3 nucleotides read TGTGCCAGCAGCCGGGACAGGGGGGCGGTTGAGCAGTTCTTC. Its translation: CASSRDRGAVEQFF.

V usage is TRBV28 and J usage is TRBJ2-7; D gene unclear. From germline, CDR1 is MDHEN and CDR2 SYDVKM. The V end was cut by 3 bases, the J end by 0 bases, with 9 bases between. CDR3 length: 14 residues. CDR3 bases: TGTGCCAGCAGTTTGATCCACAGCTCCTACGAGCAGTACTTC. This gives the protein CASSLIHSSYEQYF.

The chain couples TRBV7-2 to TRBJ2-1, with 15 bases lining up with TRBD2. The CDR3 is 17 residues long. The V and J ends lost 1 base and 7 bases, in that order; junction bases with no gene match: 5. Germline-derived CDR1 and CDR2 are SGHTA and FQGNSA. CDR3 sequence reads: CASSLVGTSGGNNEQFF. The CDR3 DNA reads TGTGCCAGCAGCTTAGTAGGGACTAGCGGGGGGAATAATGAGCAGTTCTTC. The full variable domain, with the rest looked up from reference TRBV7-2 and TRBJ2-1, is GAGVSQSPSNKVTEKGKDVELRCDPISGHTALYWYRQSLGQGLEFLIYFQGNSAPDKSGLPSDRFSAERTGGSVSTLTIQRTQQEDSAVYLCASSLVGTSGGNNEQFFGPGTRLTVL.

V is TRBV27 and J is TRBJ2-1; no definite D call. Germline lookup yields CDR1 MNHEY and CDR2 SMNVEV (reference sequence). The ends were cut back, 3 bases at V and 5 bases at J, with 14 bases in the middle. This CDR3 has 15 residues. The DNA for the CDR3 is TGTGCCAGCAGTTTTATCTCAGACGTCCACAATGAGCAGTTCTTC. Encoded protein: CASSFISDVHNEQFF.